Sequencing of this T cell receptor (beta chain) was carried out in a study of blood T cell repertoires in COVID-19. Background on the study: Samples taken during acute and convalescent COVID-19 were collected in the United States, Italy and Spain. Sources were T cells, B-cell-depleted T cells, or PBMCs; the material itself was cDNA or gDNA.

In the original workflow: Reference gene primer amplification yielded estimated nucleated cell counts. Here immunoSEQ multiplex PCR was the method, and the copy in TCRdb shows in-frame clones only, minus some. D and trimming were read from the DNA, whereas the V and J calls and clone size are those reported in that table. The sample yields about 140,000 clones, 80% to 90% seen once. Germline CDR1 and CDR2: SGHTS and YDEGEE. Trimming cost V 0 bases and J 4 bases; bases outside gene matches: 4. The CDR3 covers 14 residues. V gene TRBV5-8 combines with J gene TRBJ2-7; 7 bases agree with TRBD1. The sequence was obtained from a man in his forties or fifties who had recovered from COVID-19. Source material: peripheral blood. The CDR3 coding sequence is TGTGCCAGCAGCTTGGGACAGGGTGTATACGAGCAGTACTTC. Residues: CASSLGQGVYEQYF.